This TCR beta chain is from a study of CD8+ T cells in alopecia areata. PBMCs, the starting material, were the source of sorted CD4+ and CD8+ T cells. Following extraction, RNA underwent reverse transcription to cDNA, which served as the sequencing template. Profiled with immunoSEQ multiplex PCR; TCRdb holds only in-frame clones, not every one. The data show 150,000 to 200,000 clones, with 55% seen just once and about 4.9% held by the top ten. The CDR3 has 13 amino acids. Trimming left V 7 bases short and J 5 bases short, with 15 bases between. Germline V gives CDR1 SQVTM, CDR2 ANQGSEA. Whole-study results and caveats: Alopecia totalis/universalis scalp especially showed more expanded CD8+ clones than normal scalp.

On this clone itself: Its antigen is unidentified.

This chain links TRBV29-1 with TRBJ2-1; perhaps TRBD1 as D (7 bases). This sequence was found in a human donor in good health. The sequenced sample was CD4+ T cells sorted from blood. The CDR3 DNA is TGCAGCGCAGACAGGGAGGTTAACAATGAGCAGTTCTTC. Translating gives CSADREVNNEQFF.